This T cell receptor beta chain was observed in a study of blood T cell repertoires in COVID-19. Overall study: There were acute and convalescent COVID-19 samples, and they came from the United States, Italy and Spain. PBMCs, B-cell-depleted T cells, or T cells were the source of the cDNA or gDNA that made up the material.

Original processing notes: Amplification with reference gene primers provided the estimates of nucleated cell counts. Data came from immunoSEQ multiplex PCR; TCRdb stores just in-frame clones and leaves some out. V and J calls and clone size are given by that table; D and trimming were obtained from the DNA. The table has over 120,000 clones, roughly four fifths seen once. The CDR3 loop spans 14 amino acids. Looked up from germline, CDR1 is MNHEY and CDR2 is SMNVEV (reference sequence). V trimming: 4 bases; J trimming: 4 bases; junction bases outside the gene matches: 2. The TCR originated in a woman aged 80 or older with acute or convalescent COVID-19. Sequencing input: peripheral blood. This sequence joins TRBV27 and TRBJ1-1, with 11 nucleotides matching TRBD1. CDR3 nucleotide sequence: TGTGCCAGCAGTTCCGGGACAGGGGGCACTGAAGCTTTCTTT. Translation: CASSSGTGGTEAFF.